The 6 T cell receptor beta chains given below trace back to one sample, sequenced in a study of T-cell reconstitution after alpha-beta-depleted transplantation in children. Unique molecular identifiers were incorporated into the prepared TCRbeta library. MiXCR, applied by TCRdb to the PCR reads, yields one record per CDR3 protein. The repertoire has 150,000 to 200,000 distinct CDR3 sequences, roughly 6.8% of them found once; the top ten carry around 3%. Sample: PBMCs from the stem cell graft donor, taken from the stem cell graft. The receptors stem from a human donor who donated a stem cell graft to a child with Wiskott-Aldrich syndrome.

This clonotype was observed a few times. The chain joins TRBV4-1 to TRBJ2-1; D is perhaps TRBD2 (6 bases). Per germline, CDR1 MGHRA and CDR2 YSYEKL. The V and J ends lost 4 bases and 7 bases respectively, with 14 bases between them. There are 14 residues in the CDR3. DNA for the CDR3: TGCGCCAGCAGCCTCCGGGCGGGGTATAATGAGCAGTTCTTC. Its protein is CASSLRAGYNEQFF.

The chain employs TRBV6-2 or TRBV6-3 and TRBJ2-2; 16 bases align to TRBD2. Germline assignment: CDR1 MNHEY and CDR2 SVGEGT. The ends lost 2 bases at V and 9 bases at J; junction bases unmatched: 9. There are 18 residues in the CDR3. The CDR3 here is CASSYGTGTSGRAWELFF. The CDR3 coding sequence is TGTGCCAGCAGTTACGGAACCGGGACTAGCGGGAGGGCATGGGAGCTGTTTTTT.

The chain links TRBV21-1 to TRBJ2-7. TRBV21-1 is a recognized pseudogene. The CDR3 contains 11 residues. CDR3 protein: CASSKWDEQYF. In DNA, the CDR3 is TGTGCCAGCAGCAAATGGGACGAGCAGTACTTC.

This rearrangement joins TRBV7-9 to TRBJ2-2, with unresolved D. Germline CDR1 SEHNR, CDR2 FQNEAQ (reference sequence). The CDR3 runs 15 residues. Trimming cost V 1 base and J 3 bases, with 9 bases left between them. Written as DNA, the CDR3 is TGTGCCAGCAGCTTAGAGAACATATACACCGGGGAGCTGTTTTTT. Translating it yields CASSLENIYTGELFF.

Ten or more counts support this clonotype. The CDR3 bases are TGTGCCAGCAGACAGGACCCTGAAGCTTTCTTT. This translates into CASRQDPEAFF. The V call is TRBV7-9, the J call TRBJ1-1; D might be TRBD1 (5 bases). The length of the CDR3 is 11 residues. Deletions cut 6 bases from V and 6 bases from J, with 8 bases between. Germline lookup yields CDR1 SEHNR and CDR2 FQNEAQ (reference sequence).

This clonotype was counted ten times or more. V is TRBV7-8 and J is TRBJ2-1; D uncertain. The CDR3 has 15 residues. Germline loops: CDR1 SGHVS, CDR2 FQNEAQ. Trimming took off 5 bases at V and 9 bases at J, with 20 bases between the two ends. Written as DNA, the CDR3 is TGTGCCAGCAGCCCCGAAGGCCTCATTTCGGGTGAGCAGTTCTTC. Encoded protein: CASSPEGLISGEQFF.